The 13 T cell receptor beta chains given below trace back to one sample, sequenced in a study of shared clonotypes between healthy human individuals. The data were produced by immunoSEQ multiplex PCR, yet TCRdb's version contains in-frame clones alone and is incomplete. The profile shows more than 2,000,000 clones, over 90% of them singletons. Sequencing was done on a sample of naive CD4+ T cells from PBMCs. The subset: CD45RA+ positively selected. The receptors derive from a man aged 18-30 years in good health. Some clones in this sample may be carry-over from other donors' samples.

As DNA, the CDR3 is TGTGCCAGCAGCGCCAAGTACGAGCAGTACTTC. This encodes CASSAKYEQYF. This sequence joins TRBV13 and TRBJ2-7; D is uncertain. Germline V CDR1 and CDR2: PRHDT, FYEKMQ (reference sequence). The CDR3 is 11 amino acids. Trimming pared 5 bases from V and 4 bases from J, leaving 6 bases between.

V is TRBV2 and J is TRBJ1-1; a possible D gene is TRBD1 (5 bases). This CDR3 has 15 amino acids. Looked up from germline, CDR1 is SNHLY and CDR2 is FYNNEI. Trimming took 6 bases from V and 5 from J, leaving 19 bases between them. In DNA, the CDR3 is TGTGCCAGCAGAGAGAGGTGGGAAGAGGGGACTGAAGCTTTCTTT. This sequence encodes CASRERWEEGTEAFF.

This clone was observed a few times. The chain combines TRBV5-6 with TRBJ1-4; TRBD1 aligns across 9 bases. V shed 4 bases and J 7 bases; nucleotides not matched to a gene: 5. CDR1 and CDR2 from the germline V gene are SGHDT and YYEEEE. CDR3 size: 14 residues. The CDR3 is CASSRDRAGEKLFF. The CDR3 region has the DNA TGTGCCAGCAGCCGGGACAGGGCTGGTGAAAAACTGTTTTTT.

V gene TRBV4-1 combines with J gene TRBJ2-5, with D hard to call. Trimming removed 1 base at V and 5 bases at J, with 8 bases between. The germline gives CDR1 MGHRA, CDR2 YSYEKL. The CDR3 has 13 amino acids. CDR3 sequence reads: CASSQAPSETQYF. CDR3 bases: TGCGCCAGCAGCCAAGCGCCATCGGAGACCCAGTACTTC.

The rearrangement joins TRBV2 to TRBJ2-7; 8 bases are shared with TRBD2. The CDR3 consists of 11 residues. CDR1 and CDR2 from the germline V gene are SNHLY and FYNNEI. Trimming cost V 6 bases and J 9 bases; bases outside gene matches: 4. CDR3 in DNA: TGTGCCAGCAGCGCGGGGGGTGCGCAGTACTTC. It specifies CASSAGGAQYF.

The chain combines TRBV5-1 with TRBJ2-5; D might be TRBD1 (6 bases). CDR1 and CDR2 (germline): SGHRS, YFSETQ. This CDR3 is built from 16 residues. Trimming cost V 4 bases and J 1 base, with 17 bases left between them. The CDR3 nucleotides are TGCGCCAGCAGCATGAACACAGGGATAGCCCAAGAGACCCAGTACTTC. Translating it yields CASSMNTGIAQETQYF.

This clone was counted once. The rearrangement links TRBV29-1 to TRBJ1-1; 7 bases line up with TRBD1. Germline CDR1 reads SQVTM; CDR2 reads ANQGSEA. After removal of 3 bases from V and 0 bases from J, the junction contained 4 bases not matched to a gene. The CDR3 consists of 14 residues. CDR3 amino acids: CSVDEGALNTEAFF. The CDR3 DNA is TGCAGCGTTGATGAGGGGGCCCTGAACACTGAAGCTTTCTTT.

The chain has TRBV28 and TRBJ2-1; D call uncertain. The CDR3 sequence is 18 residues long. Trimming took 4 bases from V and 0 from J, leaving 19 bases between them. Germline-derived CDR1 and CDR2 are MDHEN and SYDVKM. This CDR3 is CASSSRTSYGVSYNEQFF. As DNA, the CDR3 is TGTGCCAGCAGTTCCCGAACCTCCTACGGAGTCTCCTACAATGAGCAGTTCTTC.

The J gene is TRBJ2-1, the V gene TRBV11-2; TRBD2 aligns across 9 bases. CDR3 length: 15 residues. V was clipped by 8 bases and J by 4 bases; unmatched bases: 9. Germline V gives CDR1 SGHAT, CDR2 FQNNGV. CDR3 DNA: TGTGCCAGCGCGCAGACTAGCGGCTATTACAATGAGCAGTTCTTC. Translation gives CASAQTSGYYNEQFF.

The rearrangement links TRBV6-1 to TRBJ1-5; D gene uncertain. This CDR3 comprises 16 residues. The germline CDR1 and CDR2 sequences are MNHNS and SASEGT. V lost 4 bases and J lost 3, with 16 bases in between. The CDR3 nucleotides are TGTGCCAGCAGTGTGAAGCAACGGGGAAACAATCAGCCCCAGCATTTT. Its protein product is CASSVKQRGNNQPQHF.

J is TRBJ1-5 and V is TRBV5-3; 9 nucleotides line up with TRBD1. TRBV5-3 is an open reading frame, and its role is uncertain. The CDR3 covers 14 residues. J was trimmed by 5 bases and V by 4 bases; bases with no gene match: 4. The CDR3 loop reads CARSRQGEDQPQHF. The CDR3 DNA reads TGTGCCAGAAGCCGACAGGGGGAAGATCAGCCCCAGCATTTT.

V is TRBV27 and J is TRBJ2-5; 8 positions match TRBD2. Germline CDR1 reads MNHEY; CDR2 reads SMNVEV (reference sequence). V was clipped by 0 bases and J by 10 bases; unmatched bases: 10. This CDR3 is 15 amino acids long. The CDR3 loop reads CASSLSTSGSVGQYF. In DNA form, the CDR3 reads TGTGCCAGCAGTTTATCTACTAGCGGTTCCGTCGGCCAGTACTTC.

The V gene is TRBV9, the J gene TRBJ2-1; TRBD2 aligns across 10 bases. J was trimmed by 5 bases and V by 4 bases; bases with no gene match: 6. This CDR3 comprises 15 residues. The germline CDR1 and CDR2 sequences are SGDLS and YYNGEE. CDR3 DNA: TGTGCCAGCAGCCCCGGGACTAGCGCGAACAATGAGCAGTTCTTC. Translating gives CASSPGTSANNEQFF.